These 19 T cell receptor beta chains originate from one sample sequenced in a study of blood T cell repertoires in COVID-19. Profiling relied on immunoSEQ multiplex PCR, and the TCRdb table lists in-frame clones only, not all of them. The sample has approximately 210,000 clones, about four fifths seen once. The source material was peripheral blood. These receptors were obtained from a woman aged 50 to 65 with active or convalescent COVID-19.

V gene TRBV28 combines with J gene TRBJ2-7; 12 nucleotides agree with TRBD1. This CDR3 comprises 12 residues. The trim removed 8 bases at V and 6 bases at J, leaving 2 bases unmatched. Germline CDR1 and CDR2: MDHEN and SYDVKM. CDR3 region: CASGTGGAEQYV. CDR3 DNA: TGTGCCAGCGGGACAGGGGGCGCCGAGCAGTACGTC.

The chain recombines TRBV18 with TRBJ1-3, with D possibly being TRBD1 (6 bases). V was shortened by 3 bases and J by 0 bases, with 15 bases between the two germline ends. CDR3 size: 17 residues. The germline CDR1 and CDR2 sequences are KGHSH and LQKENI. The CDR3 nucleotides read TGTGCCAGCTCACCGTCTCCGGGACAAGGCTCTGGAAACACCATATATTTT. Amino acids: CASSPSPGQGSGNTIYF. Full variable domain (outside the CDR3, taken from reference TRBV18 and TRBJ1-3): NAGVMQNPRHLVRRRGQEARLRCSPMKGHSHVYWYRQLPEEGLKFMVYLQKENIIDESGMPKERFSAEFPKEGPSILRIQQVVRGDSAAYFCASSPSPGQGSGNTIYFGEGSWLTVV.

The J gene is TRBJ1-1, the V gene TRBV7-8, with 7 nucleotides matching TRBD1. This CDR3 contains 15 residues. Trimming at V came to 1 base and at J to 4 bases, leaving 6 bases not matched to a gene. Germline V gene data show CDR1 as SGHVS and CDR2 as FQNEAQ. In DNA, the CDR3 is TGTGCCAGCAGCTTAGAAGAGGGGGCTTTCACTGAAGCTTTCTTT. Translated: CASSLEEGAFTEAFF.

The gene calls are TRBV6-1 and TRBJ1-1, with a tentative D call TRBD1 (5 bases). Germline values: CDR1 MNHNS, CDR2 SASEGT. The germline V and J ends were trimmed by 0 bases and 5 bases, with 16 bases remaining between them. CDR3 length: 16 residues. CDR3 DNA: TGTGCCAGCAGTGAAGCGATGGGTTGGGGGAGGACTGAAGCTTTCTTT. Amino acids: CASSEAMGWGRTEAFF.

The rearrangement links TRBV27 to TRBJ1-5; 9 bases match TRBD1. The germline gives CDR1 MNHEY, CDR2 SMNVEV (reference sequence). The CDR3 contains 15 residues. Trimming at V came to 4 bases and at J to 8 bases, leaving 9 bases not matched to a gene. DNA for the CDR3: TGTGCCAGCAGTTCGGACAGGGGTACAACCAAGCCCCAGCATTTT. It encodes CASSSDRGTTKPQHF.

V and J are TRBV7-3 and TRBJ2-6; D ambiguous. The V gene lost 1 base and the J gene lost 0 bases, with 4 bases spanning the gap. Germline lookup yields CDR1 SGHTA and CDR2 FQGTGA. This CDR3 spans 15 amino acids. In DNA form, the CDR3 reads TGTGCCAGCAGCTTAATGAGCTCTGGGGCCAACGTCCTGACTTTC. Its protein is CASSLMSSGANVLTF.

V gene TRBV6-5 combines with J gene TRBJ1-2; D is possibly TRBD1 (5 bases). This CDR3 comprises 15 residues. Germline CDR1 and CDR2: MNHEY and SVGAGI. Deletions cut 6 bases from V and 4 bases from J, with 18 bases between. This chain's CDR3 is CASSDSFLAGYGYTF. CDR3 nucleotides: TGTGCCAGCAGCGACAGTTTCCTGGCCGGCTATGGCTACACCTTC.

This chain links TRBV6-5 with TRBJ1-2; TRBD1 is a possible D gene (6 bases). The germline CDR1 and CDR2 sequences are MNHEY and SVGAGI. Trimming left V 2 bases short and J 3 bases short, with 13 bases between. This CDR3 region has 15 residues. This CDR3 is CASSYEGGSDYGYTF. In DNA, the CDR3 is TGTGCCAGCAGTTACGAAGGGGGATCAGACTATGGCTACACCTTC.

The CDR3 reads CASTDPGHHSSARNTIYF. The CDR3 DNA is TGTGCCAGTACCGATCCGGGACACCACAGTAGTGCGAGAAACACCATATATTTT. The chain joins TRBV19 to TRBJ1-3; D perhaps matches TRBD1 (6 bases). The ends were cut back, 7 bases at V and 5 bases at J, with 27 bases in the middle. The CDR3 runs to 18 residues. CDR1 is LNHDA and CDR2 is SQIVND in the germline V gene (reference sequence).

The chain couples TRBV28 to TRBJ1-5, with 8 bases lining up with TRBD1. From germline, CDR1 is MDHEN and CDR2 SYDVKM. Trimming took 5 bases from V and 7 from J; bases not matched to a gene: 7. CDR3 size: 14 residues. The CDR3 reads CASSVDRGRQPQHF. The CDR3 nucleotides are TGTGCCAGCAGTGTAGACAGGGGAAGGCAGCCCCAGCATTTT.

This chain links TRBV5-1 with TRBJ2-7; maybe TRBD1 (5 bases). The ends were cut back, 5 bases at V and 3 bases at J, with 18 bases in the middle. CDR3 length: 15 amino acids. The germline V gene has CDR1 SGHRS and CDR2 YFSETQ. The CDR3 DNA sequence: TGCGCCAGCAGGCTCTTCCTGACAGAAGACTACGAGCAGTACTTC. It translates to CASRLFLTEDYEQYF.

The CDR3 loop reads CACSDSLNSPLHF. DNA of the CDR3: TGTGCCTGCTCAGACAGTCTCAATTCACCCCTCCACTTT. The gene calls are TRBV30 and TRBJ1-6; tentative D call: TRBD1 (5 bases). The CDR3 runs 13 residues. Germline V lookup: CDR1 GTSNPN, CDR2 SVGIG (reference sequence). Trimming removed 6 bases at V and 7 bases at J, with 13 bases between. The full variable domain, rest sourced from reference TRBV30 and TRBJ1-6, is SQTIHQWPATLVQPVGSPLSLECTVEGTSNPNLYWYRQAAGRGLQLLFYSVGIGQISSEVPQNLSASRPQDRQFILSSKKLLLSDSGFYLCACSDSLNSPLHFGNGTRLTVT.

The gene calls are TRBV10-2 and TRBJ2-1, with D hard to call. V lost 7 bases to trimming and J lost 4 bases, with 11 bases between them. CDR3 size: 13 residues. Germline CDR1 reads WSHSY; CDR2 reads SAAADI. The CDR3 loop is CASMKTRYNEQFF. CDR3 nucleotides: TGCGCCAGCATGAAGACAAGGTACAATGAGCAGTTCTTC.

In this sample, this clone turned up a few times. The chain uses TRBV19 and TRBJ1-5; 12 nucleotides align to TRBD1. The V gene end was trimmed by 8 bases and the J gene end by 5 bases; junction bases not matched to a gene: 4. Germline CDR1 and CDR2: LNHDA and SQIVND (reference sequence). There are 14 residues in the CDR3. CDR3 bases: TGTGCCAGTTGGGACAGGGGGCTCGATCAGCCCCAGCATTTT. As protein: CASWDRGLDQPQHF.

The chain has TRBV2 and TRBJ2-1; TRBD2 matches 8 bases. V lost 7 bases to trimming and J lost 7 bases; unmatched junction nucleotides: 6. The CDR3 runs to 13 residues. Germline V gene lookup returns CDR1 SNHLY and CDR2 FYNNEI. As DNA, the CDR3 is TGTGCCAGCACGGGGACTAGGTTTAATGAGCAGTTCTTC. Protein: CASTGTRFNEQFF. The full variable domain, its missing parts supplied by reference TRBV2 and TRBJ2-1, is EPEVTQTPSHQVTQMGQEVILRCVPISNHLYFYWYRQILGQKVEFLVSFYNNEISEKSEIFDDQFSVERPDGSNFTLKIRSTKLEDSAMYFCASTGTRFNEQFFGPGTRLTVL.

The CDR3 DNA reads as TGTGCCAGCAGTCACCTAGCGGCTAGCACAGATACGCAGTATTTT. This codes for CASSHLAASTDTQYF. The chain carries TRBV27 and TRBJ2-3, with TRBD2 identical over 7 bases. Germline V lookup: CDR1 MNHEY, CDR2 SMNVEV (reference sequence). This CDR3 is built from 15 residues. V trimming: 5 bases; J trimming: 0 bases; junction bases outside the gene matches: 5.

V is TRBV11-2 and J is TRBJ1-2, with TRBD1 matching over 7 bases. V was pared by 0 bases and J by 6 bases, with 4 bases of the junction left unmatched. The V gene's germline CDR1 is SGHAT and CDR2 FQNNGV. The CDR3 totals 14 residues. The CDR3 sequence is CASSLDRTGDGYTF. The CDR3 bases are TGTGCCAGCAGCTTAGATCGAACAGGGGATGGCTACACCTTC.

The chain couples TRBV19 to TRBJ1-6, with D tentatively TRBD1 (6 bases). Trimming took off 3 bases at V and 7 bases at J, with 16 bases between the two ends. The CDR3 runs 16 residues. Germline CDR1 reads LNHDA; CDR2 reads SQIVND (reference sequence). The CDR3 is CASSIQDRRRNSPLHF. Here the CDR3 DNA reads TGTGCCAGTAGTATCCAGGACAGAAGGCGAAATTCACCCCTCCACTTT. The whole variable domain, remainder taken from reference TRBV19 and TRBJ1-6, is DGGITQSPKYLFRKEGQNVTLSCEQNLNHDAMYWYRQDPGQGLRLIYYSQIVNDFQKGDIAEGYSVSREKKESFPLTVTSAQKNPTAFYLCASSIQDRRRNSPLHFGNGTRLTVT.

The V gene is TRBV5-1, the J gene TRBJ1-1; 7 positions agree with TRBD1. Looked up from germline, CDR1 is SGHRS and CDR2 is YFSETQ. Trimming removed 4 bases from V and 4 bases from J; junction bases left unmatched: 4. CDR3 length: 13 residues. The CDR3 DNA follows: TGCGCCAGCAGCCCACAGGGGTTCACTGAAGCTTTCTTT. This gives the protein CASSPQGFTEAFF.